A selection of T cell receptor beta chains follows, all from one sample in a study of graft-versus-host responses after intestinal transplantation. These receptors' antigens are unknown. The table came from immunoSEQ multiplex PCR; TCRdb's copy has only in-frame clones and leaves some out. The repertoire holds tens of thousands of clones, 75% to 95% seen once, with about 6.3% in the top ten. The input for sequencing was unstimulated CD8+ T cells sorted from spleen or lymph node cells, taken before intestinal transplant. The source of these receptors is a human donor who received an intestinal transplant. The CDR3 runs from the conserved cysteine through the conserved F or W. The D gene is left open where the match is weak. A clone size is listed for some rows: how often the clone was seen (once, few, many), or a class if it is expanded.

J gene: TRBJ2-7; clone size: .; D gene: .; V gene: TRBV27; CDR3 DNA: TGTGCCAGCAGTTTATTATGGGCCAGGACCACCGAGCAGTACTTC; CDR3 protein: CASSLLWARTTEQYF
J gene: TRBJ2-3; clone size: .; D gene: .; V gene: TRBV18; CDR3 DNA: TGTGCCAGCTCACTATACGGTAACACAGATACGCAGTATTTT; CDR3 protein: CASSLYGNTDTQYF
J gene: TRBJ2-5; clone size: .; D gene: .; V gene: TRBV5-4; CDR3 DNA: TGTGCCAGCGGCCCCGGAGCCCTTGGGGAGACCCAGTACTTC; CDR3 protein: CASGPGALGETQYF
J gene: TRBJ2-5; clone size: .; D gene: TRBD2; V gene: TRBV7-9; CDR3 DNA: TGTGCCAGCAGATCCAGACTAGCGGGGCAAGAGACCCAGTACTTC; CDR3 protein: CASRSRLAGQETQYF
J gene: TRBJ1-4; clone size: once; D gene: .; V gene: TRBV19; CDR3 DNA: TGTGCCAGTAGTTCGGAGGGTGAAAAACTGTTTTTT; CDR3 protein: CASSSEGEKLFF
J gene: TRBJ2-2; clone size: once; D gene: .; V gene: TRBV6-5; CDR3 DNA: TGTGCCAGCAGACCAGGGTTCCCGAACACCGGGGAGCTGTTTTTT; CDR3 protein: CASRPGFPNTGELFF
J gene: TRBJ2-7; clone size: once; D gene: .; V gene: TRBV6-6; CDR3 DNA: TGTGCCAGCAGTTACTCGTCATCCCACGAGCAGTACTTC; CDR3 protein: CASSYSSSHEQYF
J gene: TRBJ2-7; clone size: .; D gene: TRBD2; V gene: TRBV7-9; CDR3 DNA: TGTGCCAGCAGCGCGTTAGCGGGACGAATCTCCGAGCAGTACTTC; CDR3 protein: CASSALAGRISEQYF
J gene: TRBJ2-1; clone size: once; D gene: TRBD1; V gene: TRBV2; CDR3 DNA: TGTGCCAGCTCGCGGCCGGGACAGTCAAATGAGCAGTTCTTC; CDR3 protein: CASSRPGQSNEQFF
J gene: TRBJ2-7; clone size: once; D gene: TRBD2; V gene: TRBV6-4; CDR3 DNA: TGTGCCAGCAGTGCCAAAATACTAGCGGCCTACGAGCAGTACTTC; CDR3 protein: CASSAKILAAYEQYF
J gene: TRBJ1-2; clone size: .; D gene: .; V gene: TRBV21-1; CDR3 DNA: TGTGCCAGGGGGCTCATCGGCGACTATGGCTACACCTTC; CDR3 protein: CARGLIGDYGYTF
J gene: TRBJ2-7; clone size: once; D gene: .; V gene: TRBV10-3; CDR3 DNA: TGTGCCATCAGTGCTACTTGGACCTACGAGCAGTACTTC; CDR3 protein: CAISATWTYEQYF
J gene: TRBJ2-1; clone size: .; D gene: TRBD2; V gene: TRBV10-3; CDR3 DNA: TGTGCCATCAGTGAGTCAACGGGGGGGTACAATGAGCAGTTCTTC; CDR3 protein: CAISESTGGYNEQFF
J gene: TRBJ1-6; clone size: .; D gene: .; V gene: TRBV5-1; CDR3 DNA: TGCGCCAGCAGCTTGTGGGGCAGAGGAATTTCACCCCTCCACTTT; CDR3 protein: CASSLWGRGISPLHF
J gene: TRBJ2-7; clone size: .; D gene: .; V gene: TRBV4-1; CDR3 DNA: TGCGCCAGCAGCCAAGCGCCGATACCTGATACTCTCTCCTACGAGCAGTACTTC; CDR3 protein: CASSQAPIPDTLSYEQYF
J gene: TRBJ2-5; clone size: .; D gene: .; V gene: TRBV19; CDR3 DNA: TGTGCCAGTAGTACCCCCCAAGGCGGGGAGCAGTACTTC; CDR3 protein: CASSTPQGGEQYF
J gene: TRBJ1-5; clone size: .; D gene: TRBD1; V gene: TRBV2; CDR3 DNA: TGTGCCAGCAGGGGGCCCCCAGGGGGTCAGCCCCAGCATTTT; CDR3 protein: CASRGPPGGQPQHF
J gene: TRBJ2-5; clone size: .; D gene: TRBD1; V gene: TRBV7-7; CDR3 DNA: TGTGCCAGCAGCTTAGACAGGGGGCTTGGAGAGACCCAGTACTTC; CDR3 protein: CASSLDRGLGETQYF
J gene: TRBJ2-7; clone size: .; D gene: .; V gene: TRBV7-6; CDR3 DNA: TGTGCCAGCAGCTTAGGTGACGGACGCTACGAGCAGTACTTC; CDR3 protein: CASSLGDGRYEQYF
J gene: TRBJ1-6; clone size: .; D gene: .; V gene: TRBV19; CDR3 DNA: TGTGCCAGTTCCCTCGGACAGACCCGCTCCTATAATTCACCCCTCCACTTT; CDR3 protein: CASSLGQTRSYNSPLHF
J gene: TRBJ1-5; clone size: .; D gene: .; V gene: TRBV21-1; CDR3 DNA: TGTGCCAGCAGCCGAAAGGACAGGGGGGAGCCCCAGCATTTT; CDR3 protein: CASSRKDRGEPQHF
J gene: TRBJ2-2; clone size: .; D gene: .; V gene: TRBV9; CDR3 DNA: TGTGCCAGCAGCTCTCCTCTTATTTGGCCGAACACCGGGGAGCTGTTTTTT; CDR3 protein: CASSSPLIWPNTGELFF
J gene: TRBJ1-1; clone size: .; D gene: .; V gene: TRBV30; CDR3 DNA: TGTGCCTGGAGTTGGGTGGGAAGAAGAGCTTTCTTT; CDR3 protein: CAWSWVGRRAFF
J gene: TRBJ1-2; clone size: .; D gene: .; V gene: TRBV27; CDR3 DNA: TGTGCCAGCAGTGGCGCCGGGAGTAACTATGGCTACACCTTC; CDR3 protein: CASSGAGSNYGYTF
J gene: TRBJ1-6; clone size: .; D gene: .; V gene: TRBV5-6; CDR3 DNA: TGTGCCAGCAGCTGGAACAATAATTCACCCCTCCACTTT; CDR3 protein: CASSWNNNSPLHF
J gene: TRBJ1-6; clone size: .; D gene: TRBD1; V gene: TRBV7-6; CDR3 DNA: TGTGCCAGCAGCTTAACAGGGGGGGGATCACCCCTCCACTTT; CDR3 protein: CASSLTGGGSPLHF
J gene: TRBJ2-7; clone size: once; D gene: .; V gene: TRBV7-9; CDR3 DNA: TGTGCCAGCAGCTTAGGAAGCCTCTCCTACGAGCAGTACTTC; CDR3 protein: CASSLGSLSYEQYF
J gene: TRBJ2-7; clone size: .; D gene: .; V gene: TRBV7-3; CDR3 DNA: TGTGCCAGCAGCTTAACCGAGAGCTACGAGCAGTACTTC; CDR3 protein: CASSLTESYEQYF
J gene: TRBJ2-1; clone size: .; D gene: .; V gene: TRBV19; CDR3 DNA: TGTGCCAGTAGTACCCCCCCAGGGGGGGGCGACCTGGACAATGAGCAGTTCTTC; CDR3 protein: CASSTPPGGGDLDNEQFF
J gene: TRBJ2-7; clone size: .; D gene: .; V gene: TRBV2; CDR3 DNA: TGTGCCAGCAGTCCCTACGAGCAGTACTTC; CDR3 protein: CASSPYEQYF
J gene: TRBJ2-7; clone size: .; D gene: .; V gene: TRBV6-1; CDR3 DNA: TGTGCCAGCAGGGTGGCCGGGATCTACGAGCAGTACTTC; CDR3 protein: CASRVAGIYEQYF
J gene: TRBJ2-1; clone size: few; D gene: TRBD2; V gene: TRBV6-5; CDR3 DNA: TGTGCCAGCAGTTACTTGTGGGGGACTAACAATGAGCAGTTCTTC; CDR3 protein: CASSYLWGTNNEQFF
J gene: TRBJ2-3; clone size: .; D gene: TRBD2; V gene: TRBV25-1; CDR3 DNA: TGTGCCAGCAGTGAATACGCGGGAGGAACAGATACGCAGTATTTT; CDR3 protein: CASSEYAGGTDTQYF
J gene: TRBJ2-2; clone size: .; D gene: .; V gene: TRBV7-9; CDR3 DNA: TGTGCCAGCAGTTCACCCCAGGGTAACACCGGGGAGCTGTTTTTT; CDR3 protein: CASSSPQGNTGELFF
J gene: TRBJ2-2; clone size: once; D gene: .; V gene: TRBV18; CDR3 DNA: TGTGCCAGCTCACCAGAGACGAACACCGGGGAGCTGTTTTTT; CDR3 protein: CASSPETNTGELFF
J gene: TRBJ1-2; clone size: .; D gene: .; V gene: TRBV9; CDR3 DNA: TGTGCCAGCAGCGTAGGGTCCGGACTCTATGGCTACACCTTC; CDR3 protein: CASSVGSGLYGYTF
J gene: TRBJ2-1; clone size: .; D gene: TRBD1; V gene: TRBV27; CDR3 DNA: TGTGCCAGCAGTACAACAGGGGGTCCCTACAATGAGCAGTTCTTC; CDR3 protein: CASSTTGGPYNEQFF
J gene: TRBJ2-1; clone size: .; D gene: .; V gene: TRBV5-4; CDR3 DNA: TGTGCCAGCAGCTTGTCAGCTGACTCCTACAATGAGCAGTTCTTC; CDR3 protein: CASSLSADSYNEQFF
J gene: TRBJ2-1; clone size: once; D gene: .; V gene: TRBV7-2; CDR3 DNA: TGTGCCAGCAGCTTTTTGACTGAAAGCTCCTACAATGAGCAGTTCTTC; CDR3 protein: CASSFLTESSYNEQFF
J gene: TRBJ2-2; clone size: .; D gene: TRBD1; V gene: TRBV6-6; CDR3 DNA: TGTGCCAGCAGCCAGGGGGTGGCCTTGGGCGGGGAGCTGTTTTTT; CDR3 protein: CASSQGVALGGELFF
J gene: TRBJ1-5; clone size: once; D gene: .; V gene: TRBV5-6; CDR3 DNA: TGTGCCAGCAGTGAATTCGGGGTTAGCAATCAGCCCCAGCATTTT; CDR3 protein: CASSEFGVSNQPQHF
J gene: TRBJ1-1; clone size: .; D gene: .; V gene: TRBV2; CDR3 DNA: TGTGCCAGCGAAGGGGGAAGAAGGATAATGAACACTGAAGCTTTCTTT; CDR3 protein: CASEGGRRIMNTEAFF
J gene: TRBJ2-7; clone size: .; D gene: TRBD2; V gene: TRBV13; CDR3 DNA: TGTGCCAGCAGCTTAGGGGGACTAGCGGGAAGGCACGAGCAGTACTTC; CDR3 protein: CASSLGGLAGRHEQYF